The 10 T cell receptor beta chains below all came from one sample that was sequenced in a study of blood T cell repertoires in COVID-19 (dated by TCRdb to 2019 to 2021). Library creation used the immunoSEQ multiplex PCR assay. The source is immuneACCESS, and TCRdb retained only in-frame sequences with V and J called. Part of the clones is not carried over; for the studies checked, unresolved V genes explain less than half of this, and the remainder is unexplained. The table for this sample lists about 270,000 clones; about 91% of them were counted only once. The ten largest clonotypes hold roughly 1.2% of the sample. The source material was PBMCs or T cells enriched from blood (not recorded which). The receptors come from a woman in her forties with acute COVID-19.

This CDR3 reads CASSQAFPSGSSYNEQFF. DNA of the CDR3: TGCGCCAGCAGCCAAGCATTCCCCAGCGGGAGTTCCTACAATGAGCAGTTCTTC. The J gene is TRBJ2-1, the V gene TRBV4-1; 8 nucleotides line up with TRBD2. Per germline, CDR1 MGHRA and CDR2 YSYEKL. The V segment lost 1 base and the J segment 1 base; nucleotides outside the gene matches: 9. The CDR3 contains 18 residues.

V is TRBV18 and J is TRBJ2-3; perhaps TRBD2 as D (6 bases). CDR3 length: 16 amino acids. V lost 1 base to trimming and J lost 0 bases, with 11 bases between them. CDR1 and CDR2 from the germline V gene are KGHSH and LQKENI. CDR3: CASSPQRELSTDTQYF. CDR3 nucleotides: TGTGCCAGCTCACCACAACGGGAGTTGAGCACAGATACGCAGTATTTT.

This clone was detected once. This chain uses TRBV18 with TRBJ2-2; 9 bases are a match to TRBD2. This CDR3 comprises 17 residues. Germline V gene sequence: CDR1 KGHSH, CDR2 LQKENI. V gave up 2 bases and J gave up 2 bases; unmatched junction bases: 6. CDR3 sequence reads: CASSPDRGRGNTGELFF. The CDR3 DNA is TGTGCCAGCTCACCAGACCGCGGGAGGGGTAACACCGGGGAGCTGTTTTTT.

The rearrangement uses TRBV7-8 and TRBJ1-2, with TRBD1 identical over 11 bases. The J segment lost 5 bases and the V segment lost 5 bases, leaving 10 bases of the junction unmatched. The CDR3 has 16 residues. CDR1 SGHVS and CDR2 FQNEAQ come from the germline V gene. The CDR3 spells CASSPTGQGGVYGYTF. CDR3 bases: TGTGCCAGCAGCCCTACGGGACAGGGGGGAGTGTATGGCTACACCTTC.

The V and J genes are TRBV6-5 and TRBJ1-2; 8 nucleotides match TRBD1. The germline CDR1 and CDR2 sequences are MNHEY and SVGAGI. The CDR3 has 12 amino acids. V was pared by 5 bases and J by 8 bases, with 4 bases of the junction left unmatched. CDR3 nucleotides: TGTGCCAGCAGTACGACAGGGGTCGGCTACACCTTC. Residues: CASSTTGVGYTF.

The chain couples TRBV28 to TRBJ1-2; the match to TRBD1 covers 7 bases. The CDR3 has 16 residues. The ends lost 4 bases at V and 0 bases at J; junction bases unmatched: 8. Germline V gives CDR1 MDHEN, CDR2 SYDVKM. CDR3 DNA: TGTGCCAGCAGTTCATTCGGGACAGATCCTAACTATGGCTACACCTTC. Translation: CASSSFGTDPNYGYTF.

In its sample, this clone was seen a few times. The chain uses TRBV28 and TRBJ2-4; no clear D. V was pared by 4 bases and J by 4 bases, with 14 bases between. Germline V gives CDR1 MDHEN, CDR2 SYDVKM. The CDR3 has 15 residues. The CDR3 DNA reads TGTGCCAGCAGTTCCCCCGTCCTCCAGAAAAACATTCAGTACTTC. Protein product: CASSSPVLQKNIQYF. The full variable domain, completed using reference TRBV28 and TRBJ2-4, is DVKVTQSSRYLVKRTGEKVFLECVQDMDHENMFWYRQDPGLGLRLIYFSYDVKMKEKGDIPEGYSVSREKKERFSLILESASTNQTSMYLCASSSPVLQKNIQYFGAGTRLSVL.

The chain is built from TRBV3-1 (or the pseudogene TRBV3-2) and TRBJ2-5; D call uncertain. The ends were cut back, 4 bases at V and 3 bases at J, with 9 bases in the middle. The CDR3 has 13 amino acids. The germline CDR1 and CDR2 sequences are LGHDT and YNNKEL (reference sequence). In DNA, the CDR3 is TGTGCCAGCAGCCCGGGTCAGAAAGAGACCCAGTACTTC. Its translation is CASSPGQKETQYF.

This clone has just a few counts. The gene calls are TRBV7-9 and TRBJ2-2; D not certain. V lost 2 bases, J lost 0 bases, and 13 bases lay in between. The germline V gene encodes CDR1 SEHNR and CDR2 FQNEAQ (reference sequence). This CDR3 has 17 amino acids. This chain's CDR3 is CASSLLHSKANTGELFF. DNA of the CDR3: TGTGCCAGCAGCTTACTCCACAGTAAAGCGAACACCGGGGAGCTGTTTTTT.

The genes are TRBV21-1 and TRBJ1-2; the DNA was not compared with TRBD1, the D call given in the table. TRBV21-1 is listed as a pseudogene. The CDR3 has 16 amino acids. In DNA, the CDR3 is TGTGCCAGCAGCACCCACGCTGAACAGGGGAACTATGGCTACACCTTC. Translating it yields CASSTHAEQGNYGYTF.